This TCR beta chain was sequenced in a study of beta chain features in type 1 diabetes. A note on this clone: Its specificity is unknown.

Study results and caveats: Type 1 diabetes patients had moderately but significantly shorter TCRB CDR3s in all four CD4+ subsets.

Expressed TCRB transcripts were sequenced because the isolated RNA had all been reverse transcribed beforehand. The protocol was immunoSEQ multiplex PCR, while the TCRdb copy is restricted to in-frame clones and leaves out a portion. Of about 650,000 clones in the sample, roughly 12% were seen once. The single heparinised draw taken from each donor contained about 120 mL of blood on average. With 3 bases clipped from V and 4 bases from J, the junction kept 16 bases outside the gene matches. Germline V gene data show CDR1 as SGHNT and CDR2 as YYREEE (reference sequence). CDR3 length: 18 amino acids. The sample consisted of naive CD4+ T cells from blood. The rearrangement joins TRBV5-4 to TRBJ2-4; TRBD2 aligns across 7 bases. This TCR was sampled from a man aged 25 to 40 with type 1 diabetes. CDR3 bases: TGTGCCAGCAGCTCCAGGGCGGGGGACGCCGCTGGGAAAAACATTCAGTACTTC. Amino acid sequence: CASSSRAGDAAGKNIQYF. Supplemented by reference TRBV5-4 and TRBJ2-4, the full variable domain reads ETGVTQSPTHLIKTRGQQVTLRCSSQSGHNTVSWYQQALGQGPQFIFQYYREEENGRGNFPPRFSGLQFPNYSSELNVNALELDDSALYLCASSSRAGDAAGKNIQYFGAGTRLSVL.